This T cell receptor (beta chain) was identified during a study of control samples from healthy donors and cancer patients. The CDR3 spans 16 residues. Germline CDR1 reads SGDLS; CDR2 reads YYNGEE. Between the trimmed V and J ends, which lost 3 bases and 7 bases, there was a span of 19 bases. Repertoires were generated with immunoSEQ multiplex PCR, while TCRdb's copy carries only in-frame clones and drops some. The data show some 80,000 clones, around nine tenths seen once. J is TRBJ1-4 and V is TRBV9; perhaps TRBD1 as D (6 bases). The sequenced sample was PBMCs. This TCR was sampled from a woman aged 55-69 years with head and neck cancer. CDR3 coding DNA: TGTGCCAGCAGCGAGGGGGTGGCGAACAGTGGTGAAAAACTGTTTTTT. Protein sequence: CASSEGVANSGEKLFF.